The rows below give T cell receptor beta chains drawn from one sample of a study of sequential checkpoint blockade in melanoma. The repertoire was sequenced with immunoSEQ multiplex PCR; TCRdb's copy has only in-frame clones and lacks some. In the table there are some 40,000 clones, roughly 86% of which are singletons. Source: CD8+ T cells sorted from blood (inferred from file names), taken from a patient given nivolumab and ipilimumab in sequence. The receptors derive from a human donor with melanoma. CDR3s include the opening cysteine and the closing phenylalanine or tryptophan. A D gene is named only where the DNA matches it firmly. Size is stated for part of the rows, as once, few or many counts, or as a class when the clone is expanded.

TRBD2	-	TRBV7-9	TRBJ2-7	TGTGCCAGCAGTTTCCATACTAGCGGGGGGAACTACGAGCAGTACTTC	CASSFHTSGGNYEQYF
-	-	TRBV10-3	TRBJ2-2	TGTGCCATCAGTGCACCCAAGGGAGTCACCGGGGAGCTGTTTTTT	CAISAPKGVTGELFF
-	-	TRBV19	TRBJ1-1	TGTGCCAGTCATACGATCGGGGAAGGAAACACTGAAGCTTTCTTT	CASHTIGEGNTEAFF
TRBD1	-	TRBV7-9	TRBJ2-7	TGTGCCAGCAGCTTAGCAACAGGGGGCGAGCAGTACTTC	CASSLATGGEQYF
-	-	TRBV10-2	TRBJ2-7	TGCGCCAGCAGCCCCGACTGGGGCGGGGGAGAGGGGGGGAGTTACGAGCAGTACTTC	CASSPDWGGGEGGSYEQYF
-	-	TRBV5-1	TRBJ1-1	TGCGCCAGCAGCTTGGAGGGGAGGGACACTGAAGCTTTCTTT	CASSLEGRDTEAFF
-	-	TRBV7-6	TRBJ2-7	TGTGCCAGCAGCTTAACGGCCCCGGGGAACAGGGCCTACGAGCAGTACTTC	CASSLTAPGNRAYEQYF
-	-	TRBV6-1	TRBJ1-2	TGTGCCAGCAGTGAAGGTAGCTCCCCTAGCTATGGCTACACCTTC	CASSEGSSPSYGYTF
-	-	TRBV29-1	TRBJ1-2	TGCAGCGTTGGGTCGGGGATATCCTATGGCTACACCTTC	CSVGSGISYGYTF
-	-	TRBV10-3	TRBJ2-1	TGTGCCATCAGTGCCATTGACAGGAGCTCCTACAATGAGCAGTTCTTC	CAISAIDRSSYNEQFF
-	few	TRBV5-4	TRBJ1-1	TGTGCCAGCAGCGGGGACAAGGGCTGGGCAGCTTTCTTT	CASSGDKGWAAFF
TRBD1	-	TRBV5-1	TRBJ1-2	TGCGCCAGCAGCTGGGACAGCTTTAATGGCTACACCTTC	CASSWDSFNGYTF
-	-	TRBV13	TRBJ1-6	TGTGCCAGCAGCGGTCTTAGGGGTTCTGATAATTCACCCCTCCACTTT	CASSGLRGSDNSPLHF
-	few	TRBV7-8	TRBJ2-7	TGTGCCAGCAGCTGGGGGGGCCAGGGGTACGAGCAGTACTTC	CASSWGGQGYEQYF
-	-	TRBV27	TRBJ2-7	TGTGCCAGCAGTTTGGCAGGGACCTACGAGCAGTACTTC	CASSLAGTYEQYF
TRBD2	once	TRBV4-1	TRBJ2-4	TGCGCCAGCAGCCAAGTCCCCTCGGGGCGGGAGGGGAACATTCAGTACTTC	CASSQVPSGREGNIQYF
-	-	TRBV7-6	TRBJ2-7	TGTGCCAGCAGCTTGACAGGTTCCGACGAGCAGTACTTC	CASSLTGSDEQYF
TRBD1	-	TRBV5-4	TRBJ2-4	TGTGCCAGCAGCTTCCAGGGGGCGGACATTCAGTACTTC	CASSFQGADIQYF
-	-	TRBV10-3	TRBJ1-1	TGTGCCATCAGGACAGAGAACACTGAAGCTTTCTTT	CAIRTENTEAFF
TRBD2	-	TRBV9	TRBJ2-2	TGTGCCAGCAGCGTACGGCTAGCGGGAAACACCGGGGAGCTGTTTTTT	CASSVRLAGNTGELFF
TRBD1	-	TRBV19	TRBJ1-1	TGTGCCAGTAGGACACAGGGGCTTGAAGCTTTCTTT	CASRTQGLEAFF
TRBD2	-	TRBV29-1	TRBJ2-2	TGCAGCGTTGTGTTAGCGGGGGGGAACACCGGGGAGCTGTTTTTT	CSVVLAGGNTGELFF
TRBD2	-	TRBV28	TRBJ2-5	TGTGCCAGCAGTTTAGCGATGCTAGCGGGGGCTTTGGAAGAGACCCAGTACTTC	CASSLAMLAGALEETQYF
-	-	TRBV7-2	TRBJ2-1	TGTGCCAGCAGCACCCCCAAAGGAGGACGGCATGAGCAGTTCTTC	CASSTPKGGRHEQFF
-	-	TRBV11-2	TRBJ2-7	TGTGCCAGCAGTTTACTTAACTACGAGCAGTACTTC	CASSLLNYEQYF
-	-	TRBV5-6	TRBJ1-2	TGTGCCAGCAGCACCCAGTCGGGGGGCTATGGCTACACCTTC	CASSTQSGGYGYTF
TRBD1	-	TRBV15	TRBJ1-4	TGTGCCACCAGCAGAGAACAGGGGTCTGAAAAACTGTTTTTT	CATSREQGSEKLFF
-	-	TRBV11-3	TRBJ2-2	TGTGCCAGCAGCTTAGGGGGGGCCGGGGAGCTGTTTTTT	CASSLGGAGELFF
-	-	TRBV7-6	TRBJ1-3	TGTGCCAGCAGCTTAGGGGGCTCGATCTCTGGAAACACCATATATTTT	CASSLGGSISGNTIYF
-	-	TRBV9	TRBJ2-7	TGTGCCAGCAGCGTAGAAGCGGTGCCGACCTACGAGCAGTACTTC	CASSVEAVPTYEQYF
-	few	TRBV19	TRBJ2-7	TGTGCCAGTAGTATTTCCTCAGGGGCCTACGAGCAGTACTTC	CASSISSGAYEQYF
TRBD1	-	TRBV6-6	TRBJ1-5	TGTGCCAGCAGTTACGGGACAGGGGAAGGTCAGCCCCAGCATTTT	CASSYGTGEGQPQHF
-	-	TRBV6-4	TRBJ2-3	TGTGCCAGCAGGGCGAACGGGGGTAGCACAGATACGCAGTATTTT	CASRANGGSTDTQYF
-	-	TRBV19	TRBJ1-1	TGTGCCAGTAGTATAGCCCAGGGATACACTGAAGCTTTCTTT	CASSIAQGYTEAFF
TRBD1	once	TRBV27	TRBJ1-2	TGTGCCAGCAGTTTGCGTGGACAGGGAATGGATGGCTACACCTTC	CASSLRGQGMDGYTF
-	-	TRBV4-1	TRBJ2-3	TGCGCCAGCAGCGGTGGGGCAACCTACACGCAGTATTTT	CASSGGATYTQYF
TRBD1	-	TRBV29-1	TRBJ2-7	TGCAGCGTTTCCGGGACAGGGGAATGGTACGAGCAGTACTTC	CSVSGTGEWYEQYF
-	-	TRBV28	TRBJ2-5	TGTGCCAGCAGTTCCCTTGATGTGGTCGGGGGAATAAAGACCCAGTACTTC	CASSSLDVVGGIKTQYF
TRBD2	-	TRBV2	TRBJ2-2	TGTGCCAGCAGTGACCCTAGCGGGAACACCGGGGAGCTGTTTTTT	CASSDPSGNTGELFF
TRBD1	-	TRBV7-6	TRBJ2-7	TGTGCCAGCAGCCTCAGGGACAGCGTTGTTTACGAGCAGTACTTC	CASSLRDSVVYEQYF
TRBD2	few	TRBV19	TRBJ2-7	TGTGCCAGTAGCCTTGGGATCGGGACTAGAGAAGAGCAGTACTTC	CASSLGIGTREEQYF
-	-	TRBV19	TRBJ2-3	TGTGCCAGTAGTATAGTAGGGGTCTCCACAGATACGCAGTATTTT	CASSIVGVSTDTQYF